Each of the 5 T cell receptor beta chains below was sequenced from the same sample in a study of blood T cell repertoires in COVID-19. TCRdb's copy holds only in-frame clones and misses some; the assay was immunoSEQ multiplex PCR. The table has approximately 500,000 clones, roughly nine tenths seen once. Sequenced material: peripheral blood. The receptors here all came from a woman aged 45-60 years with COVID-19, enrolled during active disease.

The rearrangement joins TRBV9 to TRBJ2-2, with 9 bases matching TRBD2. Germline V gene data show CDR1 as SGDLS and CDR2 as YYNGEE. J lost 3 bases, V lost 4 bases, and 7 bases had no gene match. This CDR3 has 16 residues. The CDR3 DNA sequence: TGTGCCAGCAGCTTGACTAGCGGAGGGTACACCGGGGAGCTGTTTTTT. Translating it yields CASSLTSGGYTGELFF.

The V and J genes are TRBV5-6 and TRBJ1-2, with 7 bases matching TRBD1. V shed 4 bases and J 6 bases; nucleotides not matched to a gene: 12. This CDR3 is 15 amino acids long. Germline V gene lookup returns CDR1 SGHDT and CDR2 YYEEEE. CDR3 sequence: CASSGTGQLLDGYTF. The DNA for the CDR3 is TGTGCCAGCAGCGGAACGGGACAGCTTCTAGATGGCTACACCTTC.

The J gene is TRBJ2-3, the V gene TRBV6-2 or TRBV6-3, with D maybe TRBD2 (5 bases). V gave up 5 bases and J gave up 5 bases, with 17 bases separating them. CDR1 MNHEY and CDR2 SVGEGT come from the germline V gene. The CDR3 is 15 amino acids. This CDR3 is CASSHHESREDTQYF. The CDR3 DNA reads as TGTGCCAGCAGTCACCACGAGAGCCGGGAAGATACGCAGTATTTT.

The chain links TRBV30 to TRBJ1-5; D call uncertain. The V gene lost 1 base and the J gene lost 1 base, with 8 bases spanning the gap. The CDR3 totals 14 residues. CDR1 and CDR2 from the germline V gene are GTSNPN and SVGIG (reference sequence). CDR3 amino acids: CAWSAGRSNQPQHF. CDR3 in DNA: TGTGCCTGGAGTGCTGGGAGAAGCAATCAGCCCCAGCATTTT.

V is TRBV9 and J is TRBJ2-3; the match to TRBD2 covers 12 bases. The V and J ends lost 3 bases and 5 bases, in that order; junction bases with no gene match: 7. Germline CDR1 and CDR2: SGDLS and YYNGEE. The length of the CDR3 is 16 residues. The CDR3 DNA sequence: TGTGCCAGCAGCGGACATCTAGCGGGGGGGCTAGATACGCAGTATTTT. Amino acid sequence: CASSGHLAGGLDTQYF.